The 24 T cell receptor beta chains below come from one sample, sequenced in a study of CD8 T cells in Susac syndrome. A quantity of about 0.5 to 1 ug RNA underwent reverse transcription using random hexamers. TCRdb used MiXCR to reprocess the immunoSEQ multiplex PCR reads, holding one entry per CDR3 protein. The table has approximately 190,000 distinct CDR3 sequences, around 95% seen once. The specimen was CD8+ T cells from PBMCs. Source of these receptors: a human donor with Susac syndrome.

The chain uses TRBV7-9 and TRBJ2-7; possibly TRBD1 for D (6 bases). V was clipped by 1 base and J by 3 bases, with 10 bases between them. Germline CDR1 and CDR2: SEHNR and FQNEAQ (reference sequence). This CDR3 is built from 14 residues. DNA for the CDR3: TGTGCCAGCAGCTTAGACAGGGAGCGCTACGAGCAGTACTTC. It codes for CASSLDRERYEQYF.

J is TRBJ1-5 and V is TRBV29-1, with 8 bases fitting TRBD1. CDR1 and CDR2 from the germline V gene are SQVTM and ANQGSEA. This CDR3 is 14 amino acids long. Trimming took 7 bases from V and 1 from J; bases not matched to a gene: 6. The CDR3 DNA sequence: TGCAGCGCTTCACAGGGGGTAAGCAATCAGCCCCAGCATTTT. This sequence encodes CSASQGVSNQPQHF.

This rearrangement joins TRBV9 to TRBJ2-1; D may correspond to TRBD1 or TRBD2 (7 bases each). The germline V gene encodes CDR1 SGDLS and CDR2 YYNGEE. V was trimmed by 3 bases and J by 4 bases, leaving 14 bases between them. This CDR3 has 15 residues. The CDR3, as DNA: TGTGCCAGCAGCGGTCAGGGGGGGGAATACAATGAGCAGTTCTTC. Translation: CASSGQGGEYNEQFF. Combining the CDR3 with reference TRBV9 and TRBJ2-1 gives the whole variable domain DSGVTQTPKHLITATGQRVTLRCSPRSGDLSVYWYQQSLDQGLQFLIQYYNGEERAKGNILERFSAQQFPDLHSELNLSSLELGDSALYFCASSGQGGEYNEQFFGPGTRLTVL.

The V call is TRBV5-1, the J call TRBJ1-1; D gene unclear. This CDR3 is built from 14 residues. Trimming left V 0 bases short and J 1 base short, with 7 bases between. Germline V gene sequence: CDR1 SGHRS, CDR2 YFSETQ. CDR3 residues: CASSLALGNTEAFF. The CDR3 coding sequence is TGCGCCAGCAGCTTGGCTTTGGGGAACACTGAAGCTTTCTTT.

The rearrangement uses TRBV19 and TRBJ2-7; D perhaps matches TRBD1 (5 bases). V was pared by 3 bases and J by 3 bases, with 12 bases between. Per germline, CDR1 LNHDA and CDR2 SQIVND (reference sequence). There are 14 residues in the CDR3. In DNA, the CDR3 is TGTGCCAGTAGTATGGCGCTAGGGGACTACGAGCAGTACTTC. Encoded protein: CASSMALGDYEQYF.

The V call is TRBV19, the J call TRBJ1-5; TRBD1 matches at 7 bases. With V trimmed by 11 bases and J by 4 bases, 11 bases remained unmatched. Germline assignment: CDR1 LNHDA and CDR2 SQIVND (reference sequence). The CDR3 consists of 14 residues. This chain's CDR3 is CAVNRGGLNQPQHF. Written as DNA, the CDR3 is TGTGCCGTGAACAGGGGAGGCCTTAATCAGCCCCAGCATTTT.

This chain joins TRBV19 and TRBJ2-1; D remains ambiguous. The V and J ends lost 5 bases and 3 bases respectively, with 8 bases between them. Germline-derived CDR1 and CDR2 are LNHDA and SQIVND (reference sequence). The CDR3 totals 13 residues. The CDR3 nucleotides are TGTGCCAGTAGTCGGTCAGACTACAATGAGCAGTTCTTC. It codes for CASSRSDYNEQFF.

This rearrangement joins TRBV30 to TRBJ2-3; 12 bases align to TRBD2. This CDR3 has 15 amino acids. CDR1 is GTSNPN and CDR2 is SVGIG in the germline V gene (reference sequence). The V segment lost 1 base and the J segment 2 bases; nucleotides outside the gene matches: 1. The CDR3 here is CAWSGLAGVTDTQYF. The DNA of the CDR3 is TGTGCCTGGAGTGGACTAGCGGGGGTCACAGATACGCAGTATTTT. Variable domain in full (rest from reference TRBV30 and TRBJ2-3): SQTIHQWPATLVQPVGSPLSLECTVEGTSNPNLYWYRQAAGRGLQLLFYSVGIGQISSEVPQNLSASRPQDRQFILSSKKLLLSDSGFYLCAWSGLAGVTDTQYFGPGTRLTVL.

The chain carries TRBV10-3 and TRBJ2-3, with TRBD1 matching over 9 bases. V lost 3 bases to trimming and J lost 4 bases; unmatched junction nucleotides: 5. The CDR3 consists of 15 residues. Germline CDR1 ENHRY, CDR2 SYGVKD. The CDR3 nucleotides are TGTGCCATCAGTGACTGGGGACAGGGAGCAGATACGCAGTATTTT. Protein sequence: CAISDWGQGADTQYF.

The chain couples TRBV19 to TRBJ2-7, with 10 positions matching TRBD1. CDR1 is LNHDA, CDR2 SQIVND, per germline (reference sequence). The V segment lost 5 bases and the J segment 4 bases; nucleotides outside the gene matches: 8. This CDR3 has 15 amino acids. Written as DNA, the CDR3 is TGTGCCAGTAGTGCCCGGGACAGGGGACTATACGAGCAGTACTTC. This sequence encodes CASSARDRGLYEQYF. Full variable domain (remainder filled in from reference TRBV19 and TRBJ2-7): DGGITQSPKYLFRKEGQNVTLSCEQNLNHDAMYWYRQDPGQGLRLIYYSQIVNDFQKGDIAEGYSVSREKKESFPLTVTSAQKNPTAFYLCASSARDRGLYEQYFGPGTRLTVT.

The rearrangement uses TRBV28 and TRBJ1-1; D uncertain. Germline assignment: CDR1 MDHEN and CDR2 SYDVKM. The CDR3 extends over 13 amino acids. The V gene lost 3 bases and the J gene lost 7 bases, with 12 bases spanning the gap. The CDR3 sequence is CASSFQGAIEAFF. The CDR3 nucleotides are TGTGCCAGCAGTTTTCAAGGTGCCATTGAAGCTTTCTTT.

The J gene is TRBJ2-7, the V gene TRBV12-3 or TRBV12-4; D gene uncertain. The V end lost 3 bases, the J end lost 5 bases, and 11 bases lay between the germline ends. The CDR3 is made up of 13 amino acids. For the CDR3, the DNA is TGTGCCAGCAGTTTTCGGGTTCAGAACGAGCAGTACTTC. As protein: CASSFRVQNEQYF.

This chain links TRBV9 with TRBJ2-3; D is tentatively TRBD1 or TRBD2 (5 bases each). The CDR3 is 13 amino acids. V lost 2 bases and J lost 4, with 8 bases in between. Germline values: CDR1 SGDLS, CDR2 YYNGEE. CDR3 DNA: TGTGCCAGCAGCGTTTCGGGACCAGATACGCAGTATTTT. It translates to CASSVSGPDTQYF.

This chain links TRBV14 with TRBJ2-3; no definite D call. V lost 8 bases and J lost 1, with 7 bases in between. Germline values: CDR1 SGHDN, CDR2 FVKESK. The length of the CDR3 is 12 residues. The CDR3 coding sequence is TGTGCCAGCGGGAAGCGCACAGATACGCAGTATTTT. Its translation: CASGKRTDTQYF.

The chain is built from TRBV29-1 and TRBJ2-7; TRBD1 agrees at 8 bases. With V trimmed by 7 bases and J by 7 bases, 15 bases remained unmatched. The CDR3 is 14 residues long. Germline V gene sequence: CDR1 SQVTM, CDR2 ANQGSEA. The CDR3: CSAGESPTGGEQYF. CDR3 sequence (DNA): TGCAGCGCCGGCGAAAGCCCAACAGGGGGAGAGCAGTACTTC.

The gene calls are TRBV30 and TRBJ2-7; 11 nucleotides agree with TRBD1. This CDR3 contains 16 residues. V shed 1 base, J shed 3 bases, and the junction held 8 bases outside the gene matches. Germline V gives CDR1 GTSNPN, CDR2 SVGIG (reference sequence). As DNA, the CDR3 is TGTGCCTGGAGTGCCCCCTTGGACAGGGGGCTCTACGAGCAGTACTTC. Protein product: CAWSAPLDRGLYEQYF.

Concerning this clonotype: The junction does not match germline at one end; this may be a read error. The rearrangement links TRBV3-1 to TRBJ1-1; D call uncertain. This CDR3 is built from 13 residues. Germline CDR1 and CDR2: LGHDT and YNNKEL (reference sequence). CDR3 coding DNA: TGTGCCAGCACCCAAGAAAGTGGGAGGGAAGCTTTCTTT. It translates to CASTQESGREAFF.

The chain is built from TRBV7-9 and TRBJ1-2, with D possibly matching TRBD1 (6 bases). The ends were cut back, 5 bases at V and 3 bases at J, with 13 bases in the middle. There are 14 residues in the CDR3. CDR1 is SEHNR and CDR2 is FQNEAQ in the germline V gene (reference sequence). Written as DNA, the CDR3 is TGTGCCAGCAGCCCAACGGGGGGCGACTATGGCTACACCTTC. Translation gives CASSPTGGDYGYTF.

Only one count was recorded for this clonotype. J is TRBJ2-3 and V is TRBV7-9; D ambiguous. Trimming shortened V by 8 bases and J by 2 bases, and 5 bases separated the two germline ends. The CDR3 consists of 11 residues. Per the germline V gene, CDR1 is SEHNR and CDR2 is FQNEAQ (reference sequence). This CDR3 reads CASGYTDTQYF. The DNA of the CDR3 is TGTGCCAGCGGCTACACAGATACGCAGTATTTT.

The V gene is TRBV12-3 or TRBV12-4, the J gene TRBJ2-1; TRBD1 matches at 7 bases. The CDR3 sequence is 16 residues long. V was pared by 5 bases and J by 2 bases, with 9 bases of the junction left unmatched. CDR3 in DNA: TGTGCCAGCAGTATCCCGGGACAGTCTCCCTACAATGAGCAGTTCTTC. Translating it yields CASSIPGQSPYNEQFF.

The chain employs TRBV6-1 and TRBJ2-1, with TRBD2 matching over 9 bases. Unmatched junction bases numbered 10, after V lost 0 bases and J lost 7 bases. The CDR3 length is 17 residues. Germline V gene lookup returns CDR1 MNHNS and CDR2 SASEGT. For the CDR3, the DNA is TGTGCCAGCAGTGAAGCGCCCGGGACTAGCTCTAGGAATGAGCAGTTCTTC. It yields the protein CASSEAPGTSSRNEQFF.

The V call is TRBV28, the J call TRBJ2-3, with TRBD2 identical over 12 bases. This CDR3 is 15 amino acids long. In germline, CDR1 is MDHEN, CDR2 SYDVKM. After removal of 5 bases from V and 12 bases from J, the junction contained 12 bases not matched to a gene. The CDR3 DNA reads TGTGCCAGCAGTCCGCATCTAGCGGGAGGGCCGGTTCAGTATTTT. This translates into CASSPHLAGGPVQYF.

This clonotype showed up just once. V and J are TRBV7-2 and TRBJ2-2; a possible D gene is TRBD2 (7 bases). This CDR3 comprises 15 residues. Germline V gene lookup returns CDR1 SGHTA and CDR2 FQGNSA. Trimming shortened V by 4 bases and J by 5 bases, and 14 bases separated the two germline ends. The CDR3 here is CASSSGGATTGELFF. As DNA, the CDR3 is TGTGCCAGCAGCTCTGGGGGGGCGACTACCGGGGAGCTGTTTTTT.

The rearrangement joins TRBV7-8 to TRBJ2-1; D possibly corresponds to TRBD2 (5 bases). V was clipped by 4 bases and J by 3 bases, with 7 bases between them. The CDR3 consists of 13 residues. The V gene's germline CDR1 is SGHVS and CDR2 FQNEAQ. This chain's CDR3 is CASSSDFYNEQFF. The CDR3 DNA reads TGTGCCAGCAGCTCGGACTTCTACAATGAGCAGTTCTTC.